The 26 T cell receptor beta chains listed next were all sequenced from one sample in a study of T cell repertoires in cytomegalovirus infection. Using its own MiXCR run on the reads, TCRdb lists one record per CDR3 protein. The profile shows 50,000 to 60,000 distinct CDR3 sequences, less than 20% of them singletons. Their specific antigens are unknown. This specimen was CD8+ T cells from cultured PBMCs, taken from culture after CMV antigen stimulation. These receptors were obtained from a human donor in good health (CMV status not recorded). Some clones in this sample may be carry-over from other donors' samples.

This clonotype was seen a few times. V gene TRBV7-2 combines with J gene TRBJ2-1, with TRBD2 matching 12 bases. The CDR3 runs to 14 residues. Trimming at V came to 2 bases and at J to 7 bases, leaving 0 bases not matched to a gene. Germline loops: CDR1 SGHTA, CDR2 FQGNSA. The CDR3 DNA reads as TGTGCCAGCAGCTTACTAGCGGGGGGGAATGAGCAGTTCTTC. Translation gives CASSLLAGGNEQFF.

In this sample, this clonotype turned up many times. DNA for the CDR3: TGTGCCAGCAGCTTCGGGGGCGCAGAGACCCAGTACTTC. It yields the protein CASSFGGAETQYF. V usage is TRBV7-2 and J usage is TRBJ2-5, with D tentatively TRBD1 or TRBD2 (6 bases each). The CDR3 spans 13 residues. The V gene's germline CDR1 is SGHTA and CDR2 FQGNSA. Deletions cut 3 bases from V and 4 bases from J, with 9 bases between. The complete variable domain, with remaining parts taken from reference TRBV7-2 and TRBJ2-5, reads GAGVSQSPSNKVTEKGKDVELRCDPISGHTALYWYRQSLGQGLEFLIYFQGNSAPDKSGLPSDRFSAERTGGSVSTLTIQRTQQEDSAVYLCASSFGGAETQYFGPGTRLLVL.

The chain has TRBV7-2 and TRBJ2-7; 11 positions agree with TRBD2. Germline V gene sequence: CDR1 SGHTA, CDR2 FQGNSA. Losses at the gene ends were 6 bases for V and 6 bases for J; bases not matched to a gene: 13. The CDR3 loop spans 16 amino acids. Here the CDR3 reads CASSGLSGGASSEQYF. As DNA, the CDR3 is TGTGCCAGCAGTGGACTTAGCGGGGGGGCTAGCAGCGAGCAGTACTTC.

The rearrangement joins TRBV4-1 to TRBJ1-2; 9 nucleotides align to TRBD1. This CDR3 region has 13 residues. Trimming cost V 0 bases and J 8 bases; bases outside gene matches: 1. CDR1 and CDR2 from the germline V gene are MGHRA and YSYEKL. In DNA form, the CDR3 reads TGCGCCAGCAGCCAAGACGGACAGGGGGGCTACACCTTC. Translating gives CASSQDGQGGYTF.

This clonotype has only a few counts. This sequence joins TRBV20-1 and TRBJ1-2, with a possible D match to TRBD1 (5 bases). Germline CDR1 DFQATT, CDR2 SNEGSKA (reference sequence). The CDR3 covers 12 residues. Deletions cut 5 bases from V and 7 bases from J, with 14 bases between. CDR3 DNA sequence: TGCAGTGCTGCCGCAGGGCCGGCTGGCTACACCTTC. Its translation is CSAAAGPAGYTF.

The chain couples TRBV7-6 to TRBJ2-1; 8 bases are a match to TRBD1. The CDR3 covers 13 residues. V was pared by 5 bases and J by 5 bases, with 2 bases of the junction left unmatched. The germline gives CDR1 SGHVS, CDR2 FNYEAQ. CDR3 nucleotides: TGTGCCAGCAGCCCGGACAGGGACAATGAGCAGTTCTTC. Its protein product is CASSPDRDNEQFF.

There are a few counts of this clonotype. V usage is TRBV30 and J usage is TRBJ1-5; D gene unclear. The CDR3 is 16 amino acids. Trimming removed 3 bases from V and 4 bases from J, with 19 bases in between. Per the germline V gene, CDR1 is GTSNPN and CDR2 is SVGIG (reference sequence). CDR3 in DNA: TGTGCCTGGAGCAAGGGATCGAGTAATCCTAATCAGCCCCAGCATTTT. Its translation: CAWSKGSSNPNQPQHF. Filled out from reference TRBV30 and TRBJ1-5, the complete variable domain reads SQTIHQWPATLVQPVGSPLSLECTVEGTSNPNLYWYRQAAGRGLQLLFYSVGIGQISSEVPQNLSASRPQDRQFILSSKKLLLSDSGFYLCAWSKGSSNPNQPQHFGDGTRLSIL.

This clonotype was detected only once. This chain connects TRBV27 to TRBJ2-2; 10 nucleotides match TRBD2. The CDR3 has 17 amino acids. V dropped 5 bases and J dropped 5; count of bases not matched to a gene: 11. Germline-derived CDR1 and CDR2 are MNHEY and SMNVEV (reference sequence). The chain's CDR3 is CASSQHLAGVGTGELFF. The CDR3 DNA is TGTGCCAGCAGTCAGCACCTAGCGGGGGTAGGAACCGGGGAGCTGTTTTTT.

The rearrangement uses TRBV9 and TRBJ1-1; D not certain. Trimming left V 6 bases short and J 0 bases short, with 15 bases between. The CDR3 is made up of 15 amino acids. Per germline, CDR1 SGDLS and CDR2 YYNGEE. In nucleotides, the CDR3 is TGTGCCAGCAACTTTGTCGATGGTATGAACACTGAAGCTTTCTTT. Translation: CASNFVDGMNTEAFF.

This chain joins TRBV27 and TRBJ1-2, with TRBD1 matching 8 bases. This CDR3 is built from 13 residues. Trimming removed 4 bases from V and 6 bases from J; junction bases left unmatched: 4. In germline, CDR1 is MNHEY, CDR2 SMNVEV (reference sequence). The CDR3 DNA reads as TGTGCCAGCAGTTCCGGACAGGGAGATGGCTACACCTTC. Protein: CASSSGQGDGYTF.

This clonotype has a handful of counts. A junction end diverges from the germline sequence, so it may reflect a read error. The V gene is TRBV4-2, the J gene TRBJ2-5; TRBD1 matches at 7 bases. CDR1 is LGHNA, CDR2 YNFKEQ, per germline. There are 16 residues in the CDR3. This CDR3 is CASSQEKGAIQGTQYF. DNA for the CDR3: TGTGCCAGCAGCCAAGAAAAGGGGGCAATCCAAGGGACCCAGTACTTC.

The chain combines TRBV4-3 with TRBJ1-1, with 9 nucleotides matching TRBD1. This CDR3 has 17 residues. V gave up 0 bases and J gave up 0 bases; unmatched junction bases: 5. CDR1 is LGHNA, CDR2 YSLEER, per germline. In nucleotides, the CDR3 is TGCGCCAGCAGCCAAGAGAACAGGGGGCTTGTGAACACTGAAGCTTTCTTT. Translation: CASSQENRGLVNTEAFF.

CDR3 region: CASSADRVQETQYF. The CDR3 DNA is TGTGCCAGCAGCGCCGACAGGGTACAAGAGACCCAGTACTTC. The chain has TRBV11-2 and TRBJ2-5; 7 positions match TRBD1. The length of the CDR3 is 14 residues. CDR1 and CDR2 from the germline V gene are SGHAT and FQNNGV. The ends lost 5 bases at V and 2 bases at J; junction bases unmatched: 5.

This chain links TRBV7-9 with TRBJ1-1, with a weak D call TRBD1 (5 bases). V was clipped by 5 bases and J by 1 base, with 11 bases between them. This CDR3 spans 14 amino acids. Germline CDR1 is SEHNR and CDR2 is FQNEAQ (reference sequence). The DNA of the CDR3 is TGTGCCAGCAGCACAAGCGGGGGGAACACTGAAGCTTTCTTT. Amino acids: CASSTSGGNTEAFF.

This clonotype was observed a handful of times. The chain joins TRBV7-9 to TRBJ1-4; 8 bases line up with TRBD1. V shed 8 bases and J 7 bases; nucleotides not matched to a gene: 12. Germline V gene sequence: CDR1 SEHNR, CDR2 FQNEAQ (reference sequence). The CDR3 has 15 residues. CDR3 sequence (DNA): TGTGCCAGCCCTGGCCCGGGGACAGGAGGTGAAAAACTGTTTTTT. This codes for CASPGPGTGGEKLFF.

This clonotype has a handful of counts. The chain employs TRBV7-8 and TRBJ2-2; D possibly corresponds to TRBD2 (7 bases). Germline loops: CDR1 SGHVS, CDR2 FQNEAQ. Trimming removed 8 bases at V and 7 bases at J, with 23 bases between. The CDR3 spans 16 residues. The CDR3 DNA is TGTGCCAGCCCCTCTGGGGGGCGGGGGCGCGACGGGGAGCTGTTTTTT. This codes for CASPSGGRGRDGELFF. The full variable domain, its missing parts supplied by reference TRBV7-8 and TRBJ2-2, is GAGVSQSPRYKVAKRGQDVALRCDPISGHVSLFWYQQALGQGPEFLTYFQNEAQLDKSGLPSDRFFAERPEGSVSTLKIQRTQQEDSAVYLCASPSGGRGRDGELFFGEGSRLTVL.

The V call is TRBV7-8, the J call TRBJ2-2; the D gene is possibly TRBD1 (5 bases). V was trimmed by 5 bases and J by 0 bases, leaving 19 bases between them. Germline CDR1 and CDR2: SGHVS and FQNEAQ. The CDR3 spans 18 residues. In DNA, the CDR3 is TGTGCCAGCAGCCCTAAGTCCTTGACAGACGCGAACACCGGGGAGCTGTTTTTT. Its translation: CASSPKSLTDANTGELFF.

The V and J genes are TRBV7-2 and TRBJ1-1; D is possibly TRBD1 (5 bases). Germline V lookup: CDR1 SGHTA, CDR2 FQGNSA. V was clipped by 5 bases and J by 8 bases, with 15 bases between them. The CDR3 has 13 residues. In nucleotides, the CDR3 is TGTGCCAGCAGCCCTAGTGCGGGGCTAGAAGCTTTCTTT. Its protein is CASSPSAGLEAFF.

This clonotype was seen a few times. This chain links TRBV10-3 with TRBJ2-3; TRBD2 is a possible D gene (6 bases). Germline assignment: CDR1 ENHRY and CDR2 SYGVKD. This CDR3 has 11 amino acids. Trimming shortened V by 10 bases and J by 5 bases, and 10 bases separated the two germline ends. The CDR3 sequence is CATAGGDTQYF. CDR3 in DNA: TGTGCCACCGCCGGGGGAGATACGCAGTATTTT.

The rearrangement links TRBV15 to TRBJ1-5; no clear D gene. The CDR3 consists of 14 residues. Germline CDR1 is LNHNV and CDR2 is YYDKDF (reference sequence). V was shortened by 3 bases and J by 0 bases, with 6 bases between the two germline ends. This chain's CDR3 is CATSSYDSNQPQHF. CDR3 DNA: TGTGCCACCAGCAGCTATGATAGCAATCAGCCCCAGCATTTT.

In its sample, this clonotype was seen a few times. The rearrangement uses TRBV7-8 and TRBJ2-1; 8 bases align to TRBD2. Germline V lookup: CDR1 SGHVS, CDR2 FQNEAQ. CDR3 size: 16 residues. The V gene end was trimmed by 4 bases and the J gene end by 5 bases; junction bases not matched to a gene: 10. DNA of the CDR3: TGTGCCAGCAGCTCCCGTGTAGCGGGGACTCACAATGAGCAGTTCTTC. As protein: CASSSRVAGTHNEQFF.

The rearrangement links TRBV7-2 to TRBJ1-2; D gene uncertain. The CDR3 is made up of 12 amino acids. Germline V gene sequence: CDR1 SGHTA, CDR2 FQGNSA. V shed 6 bases and J shed 2 bases, with 7 bases lying between them. CDR3 sequence: CASSSGNYGYTF. The CDR3 DNA reads TGTGCCAGCAGTTCCGGGAACTATGGCTACACCTTC.

The chain links TRBV28 to TRBJ1-1; a possible D gene is TRBD1 (5 bases). The CDR3 extends over 16 amino acids. V shed 2 bases and J shed 0 bases, with 13 bases lying between them. The germline CDR1 and CDR2 sequences are MDHEN and SYDVKM. CDR3 bases: TGTGCCAGCAGTTTAGTCACAGGAGACCTGAACACTGAAGCTTTCTTT. Encoded protein: CASSLVTGDLNTEAFF.

This chain joins TRBV7-9 and TRBJ2-1, with TRBD2 identical over 7 bases. The CDR3 length is 15 residues. V shed 6 bases and J 1 base; nucleotides not matched to a gene: 6. Germline V lookup: CDR1 SEHNR, CDR2 FQNEAQ (reference sequence). Here the CDR3 reads CASRGLAESYNEQFF. CDR3 DNA: TGTGCCAGCAGGGGCCTAGCGGAGTCCTACAATGAGCAGTTCTTC.

The rearrangement links TRBV4-2 to TRBJ1-1; TRBD1 might be the D (6 bases). The CDR3 runs to 15 residues. V lost 4 bases to trimming and J lost 1 base, with 13 bases between them. The germline CDR1 and CDR2 sequences are LGHNA and YNFKEQ. CDR3 DNA sequence: TGTGCCAGCAGCCCCGAAAGGGGGACGAACACTGAAGCTTTCTTT. Translating gives CASSPERGTNTEAFF.

This clonotype was counted only a few times. This chain connects TRBV7-9 to TRBJ1-2; maybe TRBD1 (5 bases). Trimming took off 6 bases at V and 3 bases at J, with 11 bases between the two ends. Germline CDR1 and CDR2: SEHNR and FQNEAQ (reference sequence). The CDR3 has 13 residues. The chain's CDR3 is CASSSTGDYGYTF. Here the CDR3 DNA reads TGTGCCAGCAGTTCCACGGGGGACTATGGCTACACCTTC.